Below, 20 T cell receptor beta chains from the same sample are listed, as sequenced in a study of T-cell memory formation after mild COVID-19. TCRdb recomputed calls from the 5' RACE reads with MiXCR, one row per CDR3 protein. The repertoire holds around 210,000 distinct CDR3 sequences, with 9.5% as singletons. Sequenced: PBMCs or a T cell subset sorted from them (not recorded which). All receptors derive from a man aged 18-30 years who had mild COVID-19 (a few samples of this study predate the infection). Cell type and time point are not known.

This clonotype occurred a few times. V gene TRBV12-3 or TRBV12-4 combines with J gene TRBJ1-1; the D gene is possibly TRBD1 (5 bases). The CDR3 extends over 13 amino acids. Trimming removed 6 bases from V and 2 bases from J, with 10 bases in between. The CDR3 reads CASSEQDNTEAFF. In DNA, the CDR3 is TGTGCCAGCAGCGAACAGGATAACACTGAAGCTTTCTTT.

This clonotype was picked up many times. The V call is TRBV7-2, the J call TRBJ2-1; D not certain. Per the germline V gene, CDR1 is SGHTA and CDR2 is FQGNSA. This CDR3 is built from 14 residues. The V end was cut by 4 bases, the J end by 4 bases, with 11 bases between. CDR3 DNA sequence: TGTGCCAGCAGCTCCACGACGGAGTACAATGAGCAGTTCTTC. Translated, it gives CASSSTTEYNEQFF.

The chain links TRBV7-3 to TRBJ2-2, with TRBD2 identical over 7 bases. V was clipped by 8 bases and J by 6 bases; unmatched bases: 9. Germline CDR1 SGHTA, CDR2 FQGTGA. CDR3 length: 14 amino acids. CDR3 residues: CASGLGGVPGELFF. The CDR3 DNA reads TGTGCCAGCGGACTAGGAGGGGTCCCCGGGGAGCTGTTTTTT.

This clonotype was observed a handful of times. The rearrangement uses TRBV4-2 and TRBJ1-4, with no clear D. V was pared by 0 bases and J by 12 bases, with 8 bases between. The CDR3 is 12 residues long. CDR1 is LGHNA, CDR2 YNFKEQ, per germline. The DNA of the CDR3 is TGTGCCAGCAGCCAAGATGGGCGGGAACTGTTTTTT. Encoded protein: CASSQDGRELFF.

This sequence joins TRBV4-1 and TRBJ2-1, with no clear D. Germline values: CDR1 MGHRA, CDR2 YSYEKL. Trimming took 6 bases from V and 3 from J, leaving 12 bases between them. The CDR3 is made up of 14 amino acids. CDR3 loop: CASRGLGSYNEQFF. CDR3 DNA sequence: TGCGCCAGCAGAGGCCTCGGTAGCTACAATGAGCAGTTCTTC.

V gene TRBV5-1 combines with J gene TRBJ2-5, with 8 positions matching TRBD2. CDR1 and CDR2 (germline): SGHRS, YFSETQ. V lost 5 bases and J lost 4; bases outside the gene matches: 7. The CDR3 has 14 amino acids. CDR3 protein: CASRPRTSSETQYF. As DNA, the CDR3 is TGCGCCAGCAGACCGAGGACTAGCTCAGAGACCCAGTACTTC.

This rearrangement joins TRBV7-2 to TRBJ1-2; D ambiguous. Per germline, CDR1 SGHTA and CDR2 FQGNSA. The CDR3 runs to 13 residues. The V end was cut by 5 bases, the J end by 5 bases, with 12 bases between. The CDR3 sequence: CASSPSGMYGYTF. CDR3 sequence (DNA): TGTGCCAGCAGCCCCTCGGGAATGTATGGCTACACCTTC.

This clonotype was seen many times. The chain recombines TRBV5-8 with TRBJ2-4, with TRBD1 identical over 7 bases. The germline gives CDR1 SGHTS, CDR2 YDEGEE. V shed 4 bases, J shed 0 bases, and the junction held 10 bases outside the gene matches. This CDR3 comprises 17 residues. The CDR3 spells CASSPRTGKLAKNIQYF. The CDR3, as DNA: TGTGCCAGCAGCCCAAGGACAGGAAAACTAGCCAAAAACATTCAGTACTTC.

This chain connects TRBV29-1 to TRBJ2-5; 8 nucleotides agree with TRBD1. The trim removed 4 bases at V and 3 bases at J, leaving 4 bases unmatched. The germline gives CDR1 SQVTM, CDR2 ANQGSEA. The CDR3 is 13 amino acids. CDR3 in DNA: TGCAGCGTTGGGCCGGACAGGGAAGAGACCCAGTACTTC. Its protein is CSVGPDREETQYF.

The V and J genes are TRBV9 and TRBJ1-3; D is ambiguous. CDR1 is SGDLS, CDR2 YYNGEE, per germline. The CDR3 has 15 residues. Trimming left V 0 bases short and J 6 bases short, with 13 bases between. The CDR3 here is CASSVGFTAANTIYF. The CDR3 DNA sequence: TGTGCCAGCAGCGTAGGTTTTACAGCGGCAAACACCATATATTTT.

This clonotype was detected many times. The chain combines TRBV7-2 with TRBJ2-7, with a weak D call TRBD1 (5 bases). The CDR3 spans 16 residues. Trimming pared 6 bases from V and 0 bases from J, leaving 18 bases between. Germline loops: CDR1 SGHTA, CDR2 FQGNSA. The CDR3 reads CASSADSYLSSYEQYF. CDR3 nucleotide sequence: TGTGCCAGCAGTGCAGACAGCTACCTTAGCTCCTACGAGCAGTACTTC.

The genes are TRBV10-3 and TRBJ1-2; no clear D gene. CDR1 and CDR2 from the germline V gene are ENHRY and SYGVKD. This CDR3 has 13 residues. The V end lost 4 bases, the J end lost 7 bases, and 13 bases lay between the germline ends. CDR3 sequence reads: CAISGDPVGGYTF. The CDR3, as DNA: TGTGCCATCAGTGGTGATCCGGTCGGTGGCTACACCTTC.

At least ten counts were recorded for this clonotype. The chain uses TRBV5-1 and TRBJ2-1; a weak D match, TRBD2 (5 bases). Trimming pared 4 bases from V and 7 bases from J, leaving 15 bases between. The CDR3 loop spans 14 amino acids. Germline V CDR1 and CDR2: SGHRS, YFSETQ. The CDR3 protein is CASSTGNSANEQFF. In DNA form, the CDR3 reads TGCGCCAGCAGCACGGGGAATAGCGCGAATGAGCAGTTCTTC.

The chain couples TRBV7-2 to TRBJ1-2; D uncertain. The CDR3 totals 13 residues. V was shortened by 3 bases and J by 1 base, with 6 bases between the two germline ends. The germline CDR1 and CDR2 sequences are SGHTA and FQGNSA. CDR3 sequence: CASSFYINYGYTF. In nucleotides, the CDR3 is TGTGCCAGCAGCTTTTACATTAACTATGGCTACACCTTC.

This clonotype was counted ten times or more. Written as DNA, the CDR3 is TGTGCCAGCAGCTCCTTAGGGAACACTGAAGCTTTCTTT. It encodes CASSSLGNTEAFF. The chain has TRBV7-3 and TRBJ1-1, with no clear D. V was pared by 4 bases and J by 1 base, with 7 bases between. The CDR3 covers 13 residues. Germline V lookup: CDR1 SGHTA, CDR2 FQGTGA.

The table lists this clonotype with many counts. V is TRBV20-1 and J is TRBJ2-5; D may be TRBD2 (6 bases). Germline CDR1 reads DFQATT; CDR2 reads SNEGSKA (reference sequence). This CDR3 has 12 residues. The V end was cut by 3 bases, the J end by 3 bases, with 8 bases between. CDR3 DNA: TGCAGTGCTAGGGAGGGGAAAGAGACCCAGTACTTC. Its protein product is CSAREGKETQYF.

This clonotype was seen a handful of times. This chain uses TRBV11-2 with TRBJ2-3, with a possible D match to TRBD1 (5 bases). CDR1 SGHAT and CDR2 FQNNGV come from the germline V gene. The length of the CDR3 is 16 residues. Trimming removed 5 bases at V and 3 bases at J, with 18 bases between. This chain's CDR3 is CASSRLERGSTDTQYF. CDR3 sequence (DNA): TGTGCCAGCAGCCGCCTCGAAAGGGGCTCAACAGATACGCAGTATTTT.

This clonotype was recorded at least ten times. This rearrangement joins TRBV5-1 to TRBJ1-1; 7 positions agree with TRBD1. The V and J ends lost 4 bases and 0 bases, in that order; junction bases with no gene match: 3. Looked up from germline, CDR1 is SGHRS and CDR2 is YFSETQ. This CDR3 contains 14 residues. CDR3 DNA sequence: TGCGCCAGCAGCAAGGACAGGTTGAACACTGAAGCTTTCTTT. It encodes CASSKDRLNTEAFF.

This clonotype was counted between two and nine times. CDR3 amino acids: CASSTGTGGRVYGYTF. CDR3 DNA: TGTGCCAGCAGTACCGGGACAGGCGGAAGGGTATATGGCTACACCTTC. The J gene is TRBJ1-2, the V gene TRBV6-6; TRBD1 matches at 8 bases. Germline CDR1 reads MNHNY; CDR2 reads SVGAGI (reference sequence). V gave up 5 bases and J gave up 5 bases; unmatched junction bases: 13. The CDR3 is 16 amino acids.

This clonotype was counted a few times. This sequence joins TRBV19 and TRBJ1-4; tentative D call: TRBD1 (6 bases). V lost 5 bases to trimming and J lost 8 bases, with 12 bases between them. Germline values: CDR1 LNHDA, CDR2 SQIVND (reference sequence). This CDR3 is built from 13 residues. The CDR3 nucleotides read TGTGCCAGTAGTGGGACATCACGGGAAAAACTGTTTTTT. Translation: CASSGTSREKLFF.